This T cell receptor beta chain is from a study of T cells expressing NK-cell markers. UMIs accompanied the 5'RACE template switching by which TCR beta cDNA was made. From its re-call of the 5' RACE reads, TCRdb lists each CDR3 protein once, without DNA. The sample holds some 390,000 distinct CDR3 sequences. The CDR3 spans 13 residues. CDR1 is SGDLS and CDR2 is YYNGEE in the germline V gene. The genes are TRBV9 and TRBJ1-3; the TCRdb D gene call, TRBD1, has no DNA to confirm it. The sequenced sample was blood T cells: a sorted CD56 or NKG2C T cell subset, CD4+ or CD8+ T cells, or bulk PBMC T cells (not recorded which). The receptor was isolated from a woman in her 50s in good health. This chain's CDR3 is CASSPDRPDTIYF.